The present T cell receptor beta chain was sequenced within a study of CDR3 diversity in severe acne. This CDR3 spans 14 amino acids. Trimming left V 0 bases short and J 7 bases short, with 13 bases between. Per germline, CDR1 SGHTS and CDR2 YDEGEE. This clonotype came up many times. TCRdb re-called the PCR reads through MiXCR, storing one row per CDR3 protein. This table has tens of thousands of distinct CDR3 sequences, over 40% appearing once. The sequence came from a male donor in good health, without acne. The rearrangement joins TRBV5-8 to TRBJ1-1, with TRBD1 as a possible D gene (6 bases). Sequencing used blood. CDR3 sequence reads: CASSLGAGADEAFF. In DNA form, the CDR3 reads TGTGCCAGCAGCTTGGGGGCAGGGGCAGATGAAGCTTTCTTT.